The TCR beta chain described here comes from a study of blood T cell repertoires in COVID-19. Self-reported history from a screening survey and questionnaire set each donor's cohort. Profiled with immunoSEQ multiplex PCR; TCRdb holds only in-frame clones, not every one. Here the sample spans a few hundred thousand clones, about 90% being singletons. The V segment lost 4 bases and the J segment 10 bases; nucleotides outside the gene matches: 4. The CDR3 has 14 residues. Germline loops: CDR1 SGHTA, CDR2 FQGNSA. The sample was PBMCs or T cells enriched from blood (not recorded which). This receptor was obtained from a man aged 40-49 years in a cohort exposed to, infected with or recovered from COVID-19 (not recorded which). This chain links TRBV7-2 with TRBJ2-1; 13 bases line up with TRBD2. In DNA form, the CDR3 reads TGTGCCAGCAGCTCGGGACTAGCGGGAAGGGAGCAGTTCTTC. Its protein is CASSSGLAGREQFF.